A selection of T cell receptor beta chains follows, all from one sample in a study of blood T cell repertoires in COVID-19. Repertoires were generated with immunoSEQ multiplex PCR, while TCRdb's copy carries only in-frame clones and drops some. The table has 250,000 to 300,000 clones, around 83% seen once. Sequences were obtained from PBMCs or T cells enriched from blood (not recorded which). The receptors here all came from a man in his forties who had been exposed to COVID-19. CDR3s include the opening cysteine and the closing phenylalanine or tryptophan. Fields, in order: J gene, D gene, V gene, clone size, CDR3 DNA, CDR3 protein. A D gene is named only where the DNA matches it firmly. The listing skips clone size in some rows; elsewhere it reads once, few, many or a size class.

J: TRBJ1-6
D: TRBD1
V: TRBV27
size: -
DNA: TGTGCCAGCAGTTTCGACAGGGCAAGCTCCTATAATTCACCCCTCCACTTT
CDR3: CASSFDRASSYNSPLHF

J: TRBJ2-1
D: TRBD2
V: TRBV19
size: -
DNA: TGTGCCAGCACTATGGGTAGCGGGAGAGGTGAGCAGTTCTTC
CDR3: CASTMGSGRGEQFF

J: TRBJ2-2
D: -
V: TRBV7-9
size: -
DNA: TGTGCCAGCAGTCAGTCGACCGGGGAGCTGTTTTTT
CDR3: CASSQSTGELFF

J: TRBJ2-3
D: -
V: TRBV10-1
size: -
DNA: TGCGCCAGCAGTGTACTAAATGAGGATACGCAGTATTTT
CDR3: CASSVLNEDTQYF

J: TRBJ2-1
D: -
V: TRBV5-1
size: -
DNA: TGCGCCAGCAGCTTCCGGGACATCTCCGGCGAGCAGTTCTTC
CDR3: CASSFRDISGEQFF

J: TRBJ2-7
D: -
V: TRBV27
size: few
DNA: TGTGCCAGCAGTTTTTCTTACACCTCCTACGAGCAGTACTTC
CDR3: CASSFSYTSYEQYF

J: TRBJ1-1
D: TRBD1
V: TRBV3-1/TRBV3-2
size: -
DNA: TGTGCCAGCAGCTTCGGACAGGGGAACACTGAAGCTTTCTTT
CDR3: CASSFGQGNTEAFF

J: TRBJ2-7
D: -
V: TRBV27
size: -
DNA: TGTGCCAGCAAGCGAGTAAGCGCTAACTACGAGCAGTACTTC
CDR3: CASKRVSANYEQYF

J: TRBJ2-3
D: TRBD1
V: TRBV9
size: -
DNA: TGTGCCAGCAGCGTAGGTGTTCAGGGGGCGGATACGCAGTATTTT
CDR3: CASSVGVQGADTQYF

J: TRBJ2-7
D: TRBD2
V: TRBV5-4
size: -
DNA: TGTGCCAGCAGGGCGACTAGCAGCTACGAGCAGTACTTC
CDR3: CASRATSSYEQYF

J: TRBJ1-3
D: -
V: TRBV7-6
size: -
DNA: TGTGCCAGCAGCCCAAGCCCTGGGCCCGTTGGAAACACCATATATTTT
CDR3: CASSPSPGPVGNTIYF

J: TRBJ2-6
D: -
V: TRBV2
size: -
DNA: TGTGCCAGCAGCCAGGGCCTGTCTGGGGCCAACGTCCTGACTTTC
CDR3: CASSQGLSGANVLTF

J: TRBJ2-3
D: -
V: TRBV7-3
size: -
DNA: TGTGCCAGCAGCTACGGACACACAGATACGCAGTATTTT
CDR3: CASSYGHTDTQYF

J: TRBJ1-1
D: -
V: TRBV10-3
size: -
DNA: TGTGCCATCAGTGAGTCGACCTTGGGTAGCAACACTGAAGCTTTCTTT
CDR3: CAISESTLGSNTEAFF

J: TRBJ1-2
D: -
V: TRBV2
size: -
DNA: TGTGCCAGCAGGGTACAAGTTGACTATGGCTACACCTTC
CDR3: CASRVQVDYGYTF

J: TRBJ2-7
D: TRBD2
V: TRBV7-9
size: -
DNA: TGTGCCAGCAGCGGCGGACTAGCGGTTGACTCCTACGAGCAGTACTTC
CDR3: CASSGGLAVDSYEQYF